Each of the 16 T cell receptor beta chains below was sequenced from the same sample in a study of T-cell reconstitution after alpha-beta-depleted transplantation in children. Researchers prepared the TCRbeta library using unique molecular identifiers, the study reports. TCRdb independently ran MiXCR on the PCR reads; one entry per CDR3 protein. The repertoire includes 170,000 or so distinct CDR3 sequences, approximately 7% of them detected once, and roughly 3% sits in the top ten. Material: PBMCs from the stem cell graft donor, obtained from the stem cell graft. The source is a human donor who donated a stem cell graft to a child with Wiskott-Aldrich syndrome.

This clonotype was observed many times. V gene TRBV5-1 combines with J gene TRBJ2-1; 12 bases match TRBD2. V shed 4 bases, J shed 10 bases, and the junction held 12 bases outside the gene matches. This CDR3 comprises 16 residues. Germline CDR1 and CDR2: SGHRS and YFSETQ. CDR3 in amino acids: CASSPATSGRKGEQFF. The CDR3 bases are TGCGCCAGCAGCCCAGCAACTAGCGGGAGGAAGGGGGAGCAGTTCTTC.

This clonotype came up many times. V usage is TRBV28 and J usage is TRBJ1-5; D unclear. This CDR3 region has 14 residues. V was pared by 8 bases and J by 4 bases, with 15 bases between. Germline-derived CDR1 and CDR2 are MDHEN and SYDVKM. The chain's CDR3 is CASGRLLGNQPQHF. The CDR3 DNA reads as TGTGCCAGCGGGCGACTGTTGGGGAATCAGCCCCAGCATTTT.

In its sample, this clonotype was seen many times. The rearrangement uses TRBV12-3 or TRBV12-4 and TRBJ1-1; D unresolved. This CDR3 is 11 amino acids long. The V end was cut by 6 bases, the J end by 9 bases, with 11 bases between. CDR3 sequence (DNA): TGTGCCAGCAGATCGACGGTTCAAGCTTTCTTT. Protein sequence: CASRSTVQAFF.

This clonotype was counted many times. The rearrangement uses TRBV4-2 and TRBJ1-1; D is possibly TRBD1 (5 bases). V lost 1 base to trimming and J lost 1 base, with 10 bases between them. The CDR3 sequence is 15 residues long. Germline V lookup: CDR1 LGHNA, CDR2 YNFKEQ. Here the CDR3 DNA reads TGTGCCAGCAGCCAAGTTGTGGGACGGAACACTGAAGCTTTCTTT. Translation gives CASSQVVGRNTEAFF.

This clonotype was observed many times. The chain is built from TRBV2 and TRBJ2-3, with a tentative D call TRBD2 (5 bases). The germline CDR1 and CDR2 sequences are SNHLY and FYNNEI. The V end was cut by 3 bases, the J end by 11 bases, with 18 bases between. The CDR3 has 14 residues. The CDR3 DNA follows: TGTGCCAGCAGTGACAGAATAGGCCGTCGGGGGCAGTATTTT. Amino acid sequence: CASSDRIGRRGQYF.

This clonotype was seen repeatedly, ten times or more. The rearrangement uses TRBV20-1 and TRBJ2-7, with D perhaps matching TRBD2 (7 bases). CDR1 is DFQATT, CDR2 SNEGSKA, per germline (reference sequence). The CDR3 is made up of 14 amino acids. With 0 bases removed from V and 5 bases from J, the gap between germline ends came to 14 bases. CDR3 loop: CSARDTGGPNEQYF. CDR3 in DNA: TGCAGTGCTAGAGACACCGGGGGGCCCAACGAGCAGTACTTC.

The gene calls are TRBV5-1 and TRBJ1-5, with 9 bases lining up with TRBD1. Trimming at V came to 7 bases and at J to 5 bases, leaving 7 bases not matched to a gene. This CDR3 has 14 residues. CDR1 and CDR2 from the germline V gene are SGHRS and YFSETQ. CDR3 loop: CASPRQGVYQPQHF. The CDR3 DNA is TGCGCCAGCCCCAGACAGGGGGTTTATCAGCCCCAGCATTTT.

V gene TRBV5-1 combines with J gene TRBJ2-1, with D possibly TRBD1 on 5 matching bases. This CDR3 comprises 19 residues. Germline-derived CDR1 and CDR2 are SGHRS and YFSETQ. The ends were cut back, 4 bases at V and 5 bases at J, with 28 bases in the middle. The CDR3 loop reads CASSRLPTDNQGSHNEQFF. CDR3 bases: TGCGCCAGCAGCCGATTACCAACGGACAACCAAGGGTCCCACAATGAGCAGTTCTTC.

This clonotype was seen many times. The rearrangement links TRBV29-1 to TRBJ1-2; D may be TRBD1 (5 bases). The CDR3 contains 14 residues. The germline V gene has CDR1 SQVTM and CDR2 ANQGSEA. V shed 7 bases and J shed 3 bases, with 18 bases lying between them. The CDR3 DNA reads TGCAGCGCTGATGGTAGGGGAAGAGACTATGGCTACACCTTC. Translating gives CSADGRGRDYGYTF. The whole variable domain, remainder taken from reference TRBV29-1 and TRBJ1-2, is SAVISQKPSRDICQRGTSLTIQCQVDSQVTMMFWYRQQPGQSLTLIATANQGSEATYESGFVIDKFPISRPNLTFSTLTVSNMSPEDSSIYLCSADGRGRDYGYTFGSGTRLTVV.

This clonotype occurred many times. This chain links TRBV18 with TRBJ1-1; unclear D gene. CDR3 length equals 15 residues. Per the germline V gene, CDR1 is KGHSH and CDR2 is LQKENI. V was shortened by 1 base and J by 1 base, with 10 bases between the two germline ends. The CDR3 bases are TGTGCCAGCTCACCACAGGGTGCTGAGAACACTGAAGCTTTCTTT. It codes for CASSPQGAENTEAFF.

This clonotype came up many times. The V and J genes are TRBV2 and TRBJ1-1; no reliable D call. The V gene's germline CDR1 is SNHLY and CDR2 FYNNEI. The CDR3 consists of 13 residues. Trimming pared 6 bases from V and 1 base from J, leaving 9 bases between. The DNA of the CDR3 is TGTGCCAGCAGCGCTTCAAGGAACACTGAAGCTTTCTTT. Translated: CASSASRNTEAFF.

There are many counts of this clonotype. V usage is TRBV5-1 and J usage is TRBJ2-5, with D possibly being TRBD1 or TRBD2 (7 bases each). The V end lost 0 bases, the J end lost 2 bases, and 20 bases lay between the germline ends. Germline CDR1 SGHRS, CDR2 YFSETQ. The CDR3 spans 18 residues. The CDR3 reads CASSLGSVAGGVQETQYF. CDR3 coding DNA: TGCGCCAGCAGCTTGGGCTCGGTGGCAGGGGGGGTTCAAGAGACCCAGTACTTC.

As regards this clonotype: This clone may be a read error of a much larger clone one base away. CDR3 protein: CACSLPGQGASYNEQFF. The CDR3 coding sequence is TGTGCCTGCAGTTTGCCGGGACAGGGGGCTTCCTACAATGAGCAGTTCTTC. This sequence joins TRBV12-3 or TRBV12-4 and TRBJ2-1; 12 positions agree with TRBD1. The CDR3 has 17 residues.

At least ten counts were recorded for this clonotype. The V gene is TRBV10-3, the J gene TRBJ2-1; TRBD2 is a possible D gene (6 bases). The CDR3 runs 15 residues. Per germline, CDR1 ENHRY and CDR2 SYGVKD. Trimming shortened V by 0 bases and J by 4 bases, and 10 bases separated the two germline ends. CDR3 nucleotide sequence: TGTGCCATCAGTGAGTCTGCGCGGGGATACAATGAGCAGTTCTTC. It translates to CAISESARGYNEQFF.

The sample holds many counts of this clonotype. The chain combines TRBV5-1 with TRBJ2-1; tentative D call: TRBD2 (5 bases). V was cut by 0 bases and J by 4 bases, with 11 bases left in between. This CDR3 is 15 amino acids long. Looked up from germline, CDR1 is SGHRS and CDR2 is YFSETQ. In DNA form, the CDR3 reads TGCGCCAGCAGCTTGGAGCAGCGGACGTACAATGAGCAGTTCTTC. It yields the protein CASSLEQRTYNEQFF.

This clonotype was counted at least ten times. This sequence joins TRBV5-1 and TRBJ2-3; D uncertain. The germline gives CDR1 SGHRS, CDR2 YFSETQ. Trimming left V 1 base short and J 3 bases short, with 3 bases between. The CDR3 is 12 residues long. CDR3 sequence: CASSLTTDTQYF. The CDR3 nucleotides are TGCGCCAGCAGCTTGACAACAGATACGCAGTATTTT.